The 3 T cell receptor beta chains listed next were all sequenced from one sample in a study of CD8 T cells in ankylosing spondylitis. Regarding the study as a whole: Eight or nine highly homologous variants formed a TCR beta motif that appeared characteristic of ankylosing spondylitis blood.

TCRdb processed the 5' RACE reads anew with MiXCR; each CDR3 protein has one entry. The sample has around 140,000 distinct CDR3 sequences; approximately 17% are singletons. The antigens of these receptors remain unknown. The sequenced sample consisted of blood, either unsorted or a sorted T cell fraction (not recorded which). These receptors were taken from a male donor with ankylosing spondylitis.

The chain links TRBV27 to TRBJ2-5; 7 nucleotides line up with TRBD2. CDR3 size: 16 residues. J lost 0 bases, V lost 5 bases, and 9 bases had no gene match. CDR1 is MNHEY, CDR2 SMNVEV, per germline (reference sequence). The CDR3 reads CASSPFWEGDQETQYF. The CDR3 DNA follows: TGTGCCAGCAGTCCTTTCTGGGAGGGAGACCAAGAGACCCAGTACTTC.

The chain couples TRBV9 to TRBJ2-5; a possible D gene is TRBD1 (5 bases). V lost 1 base, J lost 5 bases, and 12 bases lay in between. The CDR3 is made up of 14 amino acids. Germline assignment: CDR1 SGDLS and CDR2 YYNGEE. DNA for the CDR3: TGTGCCAGCAGCGTAAGGGGTTTAAGGGAGACCCAGTACTTC. Translated: CASSVRGLRETQYF.

This clonotype has a handful of counts. As DNA, the CDR3 is TGCGCCAGCAGCCCGAACGGGGGCCCAGGCACCGGGGAGCTGTTTTTT. This codes for CASSPNGGPGTGELFF. J is TRBJ2-2 and V is TRBV5-1; perhaps D is TRBD1 or TRBD2 (6 bases each). The CDR3 spans 16 residues. Between the trimmed V and J ends, which lost 4 bases and 4 bases, there was a span of 17 bases. The germline V gene has CDR1 SGHRS and CDR2 YFSETQ.